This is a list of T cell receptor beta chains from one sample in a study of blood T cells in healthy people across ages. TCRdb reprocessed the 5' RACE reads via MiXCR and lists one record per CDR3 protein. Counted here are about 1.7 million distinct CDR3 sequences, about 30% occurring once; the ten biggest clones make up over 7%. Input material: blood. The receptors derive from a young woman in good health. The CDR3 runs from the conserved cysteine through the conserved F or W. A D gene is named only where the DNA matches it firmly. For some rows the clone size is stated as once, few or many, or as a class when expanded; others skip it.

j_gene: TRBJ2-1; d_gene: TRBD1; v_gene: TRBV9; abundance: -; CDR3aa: CASSRDRGAAVGQFF; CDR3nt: TGTGCCAGCAGCAGGGACAGGGGCGCCGCGGTGGGGCAGTTCTTC
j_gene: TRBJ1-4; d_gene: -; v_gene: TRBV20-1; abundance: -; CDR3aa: CSARGDQGLNEKLFF; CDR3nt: TGCAGTGCTAGAGGGGATCAGGGCCTTAATGAAAAACTGTTTTTT
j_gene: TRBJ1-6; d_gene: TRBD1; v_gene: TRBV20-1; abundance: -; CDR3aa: CSASQGQGANSPLHF; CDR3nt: TGCAGTGCTAGCCAAGGACAGGGGGCGAATTCACCCCTCCACTTT
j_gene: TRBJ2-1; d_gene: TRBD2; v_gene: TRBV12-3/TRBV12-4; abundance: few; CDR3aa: CASSPPGTRYNEQFF; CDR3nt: TGTGCCAGCAGCCCGCCCGGGACTAGATACAATGAGCAGTTCTTC
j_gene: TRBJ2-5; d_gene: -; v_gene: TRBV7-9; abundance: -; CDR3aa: CASSHPLAPASVIETQYF; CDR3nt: TGTGCCAGCAGCCACCCCCTGGCCCCGGCTAGCGTAATAGAGACCCAGTACTTC
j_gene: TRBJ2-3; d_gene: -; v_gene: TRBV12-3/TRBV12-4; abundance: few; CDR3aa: CASDSSGSTDTEYF; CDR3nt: TGTGCCAGCGACAGTAGTGGGAGCACAGATACGGAGTATTTT
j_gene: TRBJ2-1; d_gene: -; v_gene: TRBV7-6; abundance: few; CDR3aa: CASTTPLESGEQFF; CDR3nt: TGTGCCAGCACGACGCCACTAGAGTCCGGTGAGCAGTTCTTC
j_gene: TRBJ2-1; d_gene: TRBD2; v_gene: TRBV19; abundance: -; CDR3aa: CASRVESGLAGNEQFF; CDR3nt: TGTGCCAGTAGGGTGGAGTCGGGACTAGCGGGAAATGAGCAGTTCTTC
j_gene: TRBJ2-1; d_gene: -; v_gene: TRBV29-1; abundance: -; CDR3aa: CSVTGQSNPYNEQFF; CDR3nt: TGCAGCGTTACGGGCCAAAGCAACCCTTACAATGAGCAGTTCTTC
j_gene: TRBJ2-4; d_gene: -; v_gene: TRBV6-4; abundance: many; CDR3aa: CASSEGYKIEKNIQYF; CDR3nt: TGTGCCAGCAGTGAAGGCTACAAAATAGAAAAAAACATTCAGTACTTC
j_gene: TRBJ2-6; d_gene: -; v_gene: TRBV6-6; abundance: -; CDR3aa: CASEEASGANVLTF; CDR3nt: TGTGCTTCGGAAGAGGCCTCTGGGGCCAACGTCCTGACTTTC
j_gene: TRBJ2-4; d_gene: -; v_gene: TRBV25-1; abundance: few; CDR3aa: CASRRDLGIQYF; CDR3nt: TGTGCCAGTCGGAGGGATTTGGGCATTCAGTACTTC
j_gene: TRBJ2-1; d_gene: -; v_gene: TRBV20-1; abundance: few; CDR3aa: CSARDLLGRKAGNEQFF; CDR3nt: TGCAGTGCTAGAGATCTGTTGGGTCGAAAGGCGGGTAATGAGCAGTTCTTC
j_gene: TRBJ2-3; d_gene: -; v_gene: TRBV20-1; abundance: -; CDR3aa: CSASVGGYTDTQYF; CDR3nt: TGCAGTGCTAGTGTCGGGGGTTACACAGATACGCAGTATTTT
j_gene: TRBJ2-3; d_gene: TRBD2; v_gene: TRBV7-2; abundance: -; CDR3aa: CASSGLAGGPKDTQYF; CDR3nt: TGTGCCAGCAGCGGACTAGCGGGAGGGCCAAAAGATACGCAGTATTTT
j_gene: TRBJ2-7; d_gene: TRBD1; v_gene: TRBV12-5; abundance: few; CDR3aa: CASGFILGQGKDEQYF; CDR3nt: TGTGCTAGTGGTTTTATATTGGGACAGGGCAAGGACGAGCAGTACTTC
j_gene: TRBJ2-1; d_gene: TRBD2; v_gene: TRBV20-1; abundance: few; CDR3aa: CSASLRTSGLHSYNEQFF; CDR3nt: TGCAGTGCTAGCCTAAGGACTAGCGGGCTTCACTCCTACAATGAGCAGTTCTTC
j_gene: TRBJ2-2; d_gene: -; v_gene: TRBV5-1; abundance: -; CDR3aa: CASSLARGMDTGELFF; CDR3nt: TGCGCCAGCAGCTTGGCCCGGGGCATGGACACCGGGGAGCTGTTTTTT
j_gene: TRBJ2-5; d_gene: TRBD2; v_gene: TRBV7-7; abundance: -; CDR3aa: CASSSSGGAGNEQYF; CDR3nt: TGTGCCAGCAGCTCTAGCGGGGGGGCCGGCAATGAGCAGTACTTC
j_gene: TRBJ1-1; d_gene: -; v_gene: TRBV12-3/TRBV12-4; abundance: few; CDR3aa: CASSFRGGGGTEAFF; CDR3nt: TGTGCCAGCAGTTTTAGGGGTGGCGGGGGGACTGAAGCTTTCTTT
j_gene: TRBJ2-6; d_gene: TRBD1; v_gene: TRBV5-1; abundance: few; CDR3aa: CASSPGTGGFNGANVLTF; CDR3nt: TGCGCCAGCAGCCCCGGGACAGGGGGGTTTAATGGGGCCAACGTCCTGACTTTC
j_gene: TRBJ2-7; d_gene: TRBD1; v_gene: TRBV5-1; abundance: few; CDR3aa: CASSVSGTDPSYEQYF; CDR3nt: TGCGCCAGCAGCGTTTCCGGGACAGACCCTTCCTACGAGCAGTACTTC
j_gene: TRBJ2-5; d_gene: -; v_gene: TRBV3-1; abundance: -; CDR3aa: CASSPRDGNQETQYF; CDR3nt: TGTGCCAGCAGCCCCAGGGACGGAAACCAAGAGACCCAGTACTTC
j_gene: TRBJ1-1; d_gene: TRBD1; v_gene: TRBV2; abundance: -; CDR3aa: CASSAQGVDTEAFF; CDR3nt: TGTGCCAGCAGCGCCCAGGGGGTAGACACTGAAGCTTTCTTT
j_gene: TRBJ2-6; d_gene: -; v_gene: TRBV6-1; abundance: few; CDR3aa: CASRLQALSISGANVLTF; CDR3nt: TGTGCCAGCAGGCTACAGGCGCTATCAATCTCTGGGGCCAACGTCCTGACTTTC
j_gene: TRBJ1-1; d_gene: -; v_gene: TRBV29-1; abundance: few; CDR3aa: CSDWGGQSNTEAFF; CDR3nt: TGCAGCGACTGGGGCGGGCAGAGTAACACTGAAGCTTTCTTT
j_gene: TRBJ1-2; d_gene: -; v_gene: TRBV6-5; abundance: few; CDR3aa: CVSSYSDGLYGYTF; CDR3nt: TGTGTCAGCAGTTACTCTGACGGCCTCTATGGCTACACCTTC
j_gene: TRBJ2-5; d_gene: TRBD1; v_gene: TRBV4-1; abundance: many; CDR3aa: CASSQYYRDRGQETQYF; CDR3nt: TGCGCCAGCAGCCAATACTACCGGGACAGGGGACAAGAGACCCAGTACTTC
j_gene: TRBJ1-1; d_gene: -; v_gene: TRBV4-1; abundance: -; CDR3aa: CASSQNRAPRGEAFF; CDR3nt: TGCGCCAGCAGCCAGAACAGGGCGCCGCGGGGTGAAGCTTTCTTT
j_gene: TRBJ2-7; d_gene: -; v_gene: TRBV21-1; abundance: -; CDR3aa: CASTSGTAHEQYF; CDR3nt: TGTGCCAGCACTTCCGGGACAGCACATGAGCAGTACTTC
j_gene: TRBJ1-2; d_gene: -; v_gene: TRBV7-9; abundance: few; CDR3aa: CASSLMGLGYTF; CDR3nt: TGTGCCAGCAGCTTAATGGGGTTAGGCTACACCTTC
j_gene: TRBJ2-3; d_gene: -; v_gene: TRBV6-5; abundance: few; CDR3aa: CASSYSSRPDTQYF; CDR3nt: TGTGCCAGCAGTTACTCCTCCCGGCCAGATACGCAGTATTTT
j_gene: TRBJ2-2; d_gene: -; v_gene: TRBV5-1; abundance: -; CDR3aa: CASSFFGGTGELFF; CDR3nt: TGCGCCAGCAGCTTTTTCGGCGGGACCGGGGAGCTGTTTTTT